Listed below are T cell receptor beta chains from one sample, sequenced in a study of shared clonotypes between healthy human individuals. TCRdb keeps only in-frame clones here, not all; method: immunoSEQ multiplex PCR. In the table there are about 980,000 clones, more than 75% of which are singletons. Specimen: memory CD4+ T cells sorted from blood. These receptors all come from a young man in good health. The CDR3 runs from the conserved cysteine through the conserved F or W. Each record gives: CDR3 protein, CDR3 DNA, V gene, clone size, D gene, J gene. The D gene is left open where the match is weak. Not every row has a clone size; where given, it reads once, few, many or a size class.

CDR3 protein: CASQKTGAHEAFF; CDR3 DNA: TGTGCCAGCCAAAAAACAGGGGCTCATGAAGCTTTCTTT; V gene: TRBV6-1; clone size: -; D gene: TRBD1; J gene: TRBJ1-1
CDR3 protein: CASSQPGLAGSTDTQYF; CDR3 DNA: TGTGCCAGTAGTCAACCGGGACTAGCGGGGAGCACAGATACGCAGTATTTT; V gene: TRBV19; clone size: -; D gene: TRBD2; J gene: TRBJ2-3
CDR3 protein: CASSLIEGSDTQYF; CDR3 DNA: TGTGCCAGCAGCTTGATCGAGGGGTCAGATACGCAGTATTTT; V gene: TRBV5-5; clone size: -; D gene: -; J gene: TRBJ2-3
CDR3 protein: CASSLVGETYGYTF; CDR3 DNA: TGTGCCAGCAGCTTGGTAGGGGAGACATATGGCTACACCTTC; V gene: TRBV5-5; clone size: -; D gene: -; J gene: TRBJ1-2
CDR3 protein: CASSRTGGSDEKLFF; CDR3 DNA: TGTGCCAGTAGTCGGACAGGGGGCAGCGATGAAAAACTGTTTTTT; V gene: TRBV19; clone size: -; D gene: TRBD1; J gene: TRBJ1-4
CDR3 protein: CASSEALLAGGDNEQFF; CDR3 DNA: TGTGCCAGCAGTGAAGCGCTTCTGGCGGGGGGAGACAATGAGCAGTTCTTC; V gene: TRBV2; clone size: many; D gene: TRBD2; J gene: TRBJ2-1
CDR3 protein: CASSLMGRSLAGASLYNEQFF; CDR3 DNA: TGCGCCAGCAGCTTGATGGGCAGGTCACTAGCGGGGGCCTCTCTCTACAATGAGCAGTTCTTC; V gene: TRBV5-1; clone size: -; D gene: TRBD2; J gene: TRBJ2-1
CDR3 protein: CASRTGTGPEQYF; CDR3 DNA: TGCGCCAGCAGGACCGGGACAGGGCCCGAGCAGTACTTC; V gene: TRBV5-1; clone size: many; D gene: TRBD1; J gene: TRBJ2-7
CDR3 protein: CASRPGQGRNGYTF; CDR3 DNA: TGTGCCAGCAGACCGGGACAGGGGAGAAATGGCTACACCTTC; V gene: TRBV6-5; clone size: once; D gene: TRBD1; J gene: TRBJ1-2
CDR3 protein: CAWGDGRNQPQHF; CDR3 DNA: TGTGCCTGGGGGGACGGACGCAATCAGCCCCAGCATTTT; V gene: TRBV30; clone size: few; D gene: -; J gene: TRBJ1-5
CDR3 protein: CASSPTRSGNEQFF; CDR3 DNA: TGTGCCAGCAGCCCCACACGATCAGGGAATGAGCAGTTCTTC; V gene: TRBV11-2; clone size: -; D gene: -; J gene: TRBJ2-1
CDR3 protein: CASSLSLIRTEAFF; CDR3 DNA: TGTGCCAGCAGCTTAAGTCTAATTCGGACTGAAGCTTTCTTT; V gene: TRBV7-9; clone size: once; D gene: -; J gene: TRBJ1-1
CDR3 protein: CASSLRGGTSSYEQYF; CDR3 DNA: TGTGCCAGCAGCCTGCGGGGTGGTACAAGCTCCTACGAGCAGTACTTC; V gene: TRBV7-2; clone size: few; D gene: -; J gene: TRBJ2-7
CDR3 protein: CASSQARTSGEQFF; CDR3 DNA: TGCGCCAGCAGCCAAGCCCGGACTAGCGGAGAGCAGTTCTTC; V gene: TRBV4-1; clone size: -; D gene: TRBD2; J gene: TRBJ2-1
CDR3 protein: CASNNGQYGYTF; CDR3 DNA: TGTGCCAGCAACAACGGACAGTATGGCTACACCTTC; V gene: TRBV6-6; clone size: -; D gene: -; J gene: TRBJ1-2
CDR3 protein: CASSFIQDNSPLHF; CDR3 DNA: TGTGCCAGCAGCTTTATACAGGATAATTCACCCCTCCACTTT; V gene: TRBV7-9; clone size: few; D gene: -; J gene: TRBJ1-6
CDR3 protein: CASSIAGTGANVLTF; CDR3 DNA: TGTGCCAGTAGTATAGCCGGTACTGGGGCCAACGTCCTGACTTTC; V gene: TRBV19; clone size: -; D gene: -; J gene: TRBJ2-6
CDR3 protein: CASSLGNSKNIQYF; CDR3 DNA: TGTGCCAGCAGCTTAGGGAACTCCAAAAACATTCAGTACTTC; V gene: TRBV7-2; clone size: -; D gene: -; J gene: TRBJ2-4
CDR3 protein: CSGGQTYTGELFF; CDR3 DNA: TGCAGCGGTGGACAGACTTACACCGGGGAGCTGTTTTTT; V gene: TRBV29-1; clone size: -; D gene: -; J gene: TRBJ2-2
CDR3 protein: CASREQGGNEKLFF; CDR3 DNA: TGTGCCAGCAGGGAACAGGGGGGAAATGAAAAACTGTTTTTT; V gene: TRBV28; clone size: -; D gene: TRBD1; J gene: TRBJ1-4
CDR3 protein: CASGGDRGYNSPLHF; CDR3 DNA: TGTGCCAGCGGAGGGGACAGGGGTTATAATTCACCCCTCCACTTT; V gene: TRBV7-9; clone size: -; D gene: TRBD1; J gene: TRBJ1-6
CDR3 protein: CSVGVDQPQHF; CDR3 DNA: TGCAGCGTCGGGGTGGATCAGCCCCAGCATTTT; V gene: TRBV29-1; clone size: few; D gene: -; J gene: TRBJ1-5
CDR3 protein: CAISPRLGDSNQPQHF; CDR3 DNA: TGTGCCATCAGTCCCCGACTGGGGGATAGCAATCAGCCCCAGCATTTT; V gene: TRBV10-3; clone size: -; D gene: -; J gene: TRBJ1-5
CDR3 protein: CASSLALTPPGDEQFF; CDR3 DNA: TGTGCCAGCAGCTTAGCTCTGACCCCGCCCGGGGATGAGCAGTTCTTC; V gene: TRBV11-2; clone size: once; D gene: -; J gene: TRBJ2-1
CDR3 protein: CATSRDLGGVTYEQYF; CDR3 DNA: TGTGCCACCAGCAGAGATCTGGGGGGAGTAACCTACGAGCAGTACTTC; V gene: TRBV15; clone size: -; D gene: -; J gene: TRBJ2-7
CDR3 protein: CASSESIGTQYF; CDR3 DNA: TGTGCCAGCAGCGAGTCTATAGGAACGCAGTATTTT; V gene: TRBV7-3; clone size: -; D gene: -; J gene: TRBJ2-3
CDR3 protein: CASSLMDPGELFF; CDR3 DNA: TGCGCCAGCAGCTTAATGGACCCCGGGGAGCTGTTTTTT; V gene: TRBV5-1; clone size: -; D gene: -; J gene: TRBJ2-2
CDR3 protein: CAWSVRTDNEQFF; CDR3 DNA: TGTGCCTGGAGTGTACGGACAGACAATGAGCAGTTCTTC; V gene: TRBV30; clone size: few; D gene: -; J gene: TRBJ2-1
CDR3 protein: CASSIFALTDTQYF; CDR3 DNA: TGTGCCAGTAGTATTTTTGCACTCACAGATACGCAGTATTTT; V gene: TRBV19; clone size: once; D gene: -; J gene: TRBJ2-3
CDR3 protein: CASSLLAGGIEETQYF; CDR3 DNA: TGTGCCAGCAGCTTACTAGCGGGAGGGATAGAAGAGACCCAGTACTTC; V gene: TRBV5-6; clone size: -; D gene: TRBD2; J gene: TRBJ2-5
CDR3 protein: CAWRTLFGYTF; CDR3 DNA: TGTGCCTGGAGGACCTTATTTGGCTACACCTTC; V gene: TRBV30; clone size: -; D gene: -; J gene: TRBJ1-2
CDR3 protein: CASSFPQGGSYEQYF; CDR3 DNA: TGTGCCAGCAGTTTTCCACAGGGGGGCTCCTACGAGCAGTACTTC; V gene: TRBV6-6; clone size: -; D gene: TRBD1; J gene: TRBJ2-7
CDR3 protein: CASSLARGTSGEQFF; CDR3 DNA: TGTGCCAGCAGCTTAGCGAGGGGGACTAGCGGCGAGCAGTTCTTC; V gene: TRBV7-9; clone size: once; D gene: TRBD2; J gene: TRBJ2-1
CDR3 protein: CASSAGTESYEQYF; CDR3 DNA: TGTGCCAGCTCAGCAGGGACGGAGAGCTACGAGCAGTACTTC; V gene: TRBV18; clone size: -; D gene: -; J gene: TRBJ2-7
CDR3 protein: CASSRAGGNQPQHF; CDR3 DNA: TGTGCCTCCTCTAGGGCAGGGGGTAATCAGCCCCAGCATTTT; V gene: TRBV27; clone size: -; D gene: TRBD1; J gene: TRBJ1-5
CDR3 protein: CASSPTGSSYNSPLHF; CDR3 DNA: TGTGCCAGCAGCCCCACAGGGAGCTCCTATAATTCACCCCTCCACTTT; V gene: TRBV7-3; clone size: -; D gene: -; J gene: TRBJ1-6
CDR3 protein: CASSSTGLGTEAFF; CDR3 DNA: TGTGCCAGCAGCTCCACAGGGCTTGGCACTGAAGCTTTCTTT; V gene: TRBV7-8; clone size: -; D gene: -; J gene: TRBJ1-1
CDR3 protein: CASLGGAGGGELFF; CDR3 DNA: TGTGCCAGCCTAGGCGGGGCTGGAGGCGGGGAGCTGTTTTTT; V gene: TRBV28; clone size: -; D gene: -; J gene: TRBJ2-2
CDR3 protein: CASSLTGQGEQYF; CDR3 DNA: TGTGCCAGCAGCTTAACCGGGCAGGGCGAGCAGTACTTC; V gene: TRBV5-6; clone size: -; D gene: -; J gene: TRBJ2-7
CDR3 protein: CASNLQGAGGYTF; CDR3 DNA: TGTGCCAGTAACCTACAGGGTGCTGGAGGCTACACCTTC; V gene: TRBV19; clone size: -; D gene: -; J gene: TRBJ1-2
CDR3 protein: CASSSEAGGLYEQYF; CDR3 DNA: TGTGCCAGCAGCTCGGAAGCAGGGGGGCTATACGAGCAGTACTTC; V gene: TRBV7-9; clone size: many; D gene: -; J gene: TRBJ2-7
CDR3 protein: CASSVKGRDSYNSPLHF; CDR3 DNA: TGTGCCAGCAGTGTGAAAGGCAGGGACTCCTATAATTCACCCCTCCACTTT; V gene: TRBV2; clone size: -; D gene: -; J gene: TRBJ1-6
CDR3 protein: CSVVGGLGDTEAFF; CDR3 DNA: TGCAGCGTTGTGGGGGGCCTAGGGGACACTGAAGCTTTCTTT; V gene: TRBV29-1; clone size: few; D gene: -; J gene: TRBJ1-1
CDR3 protein: CASRPQGPYSPLHF; CDR3 DNA: TGTGCCAGCAGGCCCCAGGGGCCCTATTCACCCCTCCACTTT; V gene: TRBV28; clone size: many; D gene: -; J gene: TRBJ1-6
CDR3 protein: CASSLSPPYEQYF; CDR3 DNA: TGTGCCAGCAGCCTGTCGCCCCCCTACGAGCAGTACTTC; V gene: TRBV7-8; clone size: once; D gene: -; J gene: TRBJ2-7
CDR3 protein: CASSPLRAGETQYF; CDR3 DNA: TGTGCCAGCAGCCCGTTGCGGGCGGGTGAGACCCAGTACTTC; V gene: TRBV28; clone size: once; D gene: -; J gene: TRBJ2-5
CDR3 protein: CASSQDTATEAFF; CDR3 DNA: TGCGCCAGCAGCCAAGATACAGCTACTGAAGCTTTCTTT; V gene: TRBV4-3; clone size: -; D gene: -; J gene: TRBJ1-1
CDR3 protein: CSVGGFQATQYF; CDR3 DNA: TGCAGCGTTGGGGGTTTCCAGGCTACGCAGTATTTT; V gene: TRBV29-1; clone size: -; D gene: -; J gene: TRBJ2-3
CDR3 protein: CASSEQGQGYSSPLHF; CDR3 DNA: TGTGCCAGCAGTGAACAGGGACAGGGCTACTCTTCACCCCTCCACTTT; V gene: TRBV2; clone size: few; D gene: TRBD1; J gene: TRBJ1-6